This record concerns one T cell receptor beta chain sequence. As yet, its antigen is unknown. The data derive from a study of T cell responses to AZD1222 COVID-19 vaccine. Overall study findings and caveats: Vaccine-associated CD4 TCRs ranged over spike, dominating at 160-218 and 743-854. Samples come after the peak T cell response, not at day 14.

The table came from immunoSEQ multiplex PCR; TCRdb's copy has only in-frame clones and leaves some out. The table has 130,000 or so clones, 80% to 90% seen once. The germline gives CDR1 MNHEY, CDR2 SMNVEV (reference sequence). The CDR3 sequence is 11 residues long. V lost 0 bases and J lost 7, with 4 bases in between. The sequence was collected from an adult in good health. The sequencing used peripheral blood, collected on day 0 of AZD1222 vaccination. The chain joins TRBV27 to TRBJ2-7; D uncertain. The CDR3 reads CASSLSGEQYF. The CDR3 DNA reads TGTGCCAGCAGTTTATCTGGTGAGCAGTACTTC.